This TCR beta chain was captured by sequencing in a study of T cells in Graves' hyperthyroidism and ophthalmopathy. Study background: Before treatment of any kind, peripheral blood was taken at initial diagnosis.

The CDR3 regions of TCR beta were amplified from RNA transcripts. The TCR CDR3 was amplified in a first-round RT-PCR using the HTBI primer set. Via MiXCR, TCRdb re-called the multiplex PCR reads, giving one row per CDR3 protein. The sample carries roughly 800,000 distinct CDR3 sequences, 38% recorded once. This clonotype came up many times. V was shortened by 3 bases and J by 4 bases, with 4 bases between the two germline ends. The CDR3 covers 12 residues. Per germline, CDR1 ENHRY and CDR2 SYGVKD. Stable disease denoted Graves' hyperthyroidism without ophthalmopathy progression within 18 months. Newly diagnosed hyperthyroidism patients aged 18 to 65 years had disease lasting under 2 months. Investigators excluded patients with uncontrolled infection, other autoimmune disease, pregnancy or lactation.

Sample: blood. The chain carries TRBV10-3 and TRBJ1-3; D is unresolved. The TCR was taken from a man aged 18 to 29 with Graves' hyperthyroidism. The CDR3: CAISEGGNTIYF. CDR3 bases: TGTGCCATCAGTGAAGGAGGAAACACCATATATTTT.